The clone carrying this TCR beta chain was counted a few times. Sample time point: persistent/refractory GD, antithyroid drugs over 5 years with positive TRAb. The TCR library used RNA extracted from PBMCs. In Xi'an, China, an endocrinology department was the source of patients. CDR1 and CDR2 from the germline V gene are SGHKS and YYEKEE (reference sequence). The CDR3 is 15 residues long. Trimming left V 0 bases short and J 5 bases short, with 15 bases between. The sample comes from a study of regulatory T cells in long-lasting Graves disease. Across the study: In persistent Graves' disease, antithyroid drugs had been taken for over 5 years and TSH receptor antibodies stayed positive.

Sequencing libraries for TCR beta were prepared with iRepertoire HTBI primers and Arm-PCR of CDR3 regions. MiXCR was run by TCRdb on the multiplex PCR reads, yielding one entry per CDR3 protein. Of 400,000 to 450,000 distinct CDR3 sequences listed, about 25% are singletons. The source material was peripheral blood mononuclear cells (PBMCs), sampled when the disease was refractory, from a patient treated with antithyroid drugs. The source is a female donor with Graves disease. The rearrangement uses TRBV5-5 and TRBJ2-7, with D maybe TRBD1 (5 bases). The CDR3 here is CASSLDRGFVHEQYF. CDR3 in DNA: TGTGCCAGCAGCTTGGATAGGGGTTTCGTCCACGAGCAGTACTTC.